This T cell receptor beta chain was sequenced in a study of shared clonotypes between healthy human individuals. Study-level points and caveats: Generation probabilities were higher for clonotypes shared across all four sorted-subset donors than for unshared ones.

Germline loops: CDR1 KGHSH, CDR2 LQKENI. The length of the CDR3 is 16 residues. Between the trimmed V and J ends, which lost 2 bases and 3 bases, there was a span of 14 bases. Assay used: immunoSEQ multiplex PCR; TCRdb lists only in-frame clones, some missing. The data contain fewer than 1.4 million clones, about four fifths of them seen just once; the ten biggest clones take up 0.6% to 0.75%. With respect to this clone: Its antigen is not known.

This sequence was found in a man aged 18 to 30 in good health. Some clones in this sample may be carry-over from other donors' samples. The specimen was memory CD4+ T cells from PBMCs. The subset here: CD45RA-negative fraction. The chain has TRBV18 and TRBJ2-1; D unresolved. The CDR3 DNA reads TGTGCCAGCTCACCAGCGGCAGGCGGAAACTACAATGAGCAGTTCTTC. Translation gives CASSPAAGGNYNEQFF.